This T cell receptor beta chain appears in the sequencing data of a study of cytomegalovirus exposure and HLA in healthy donors. As for the study in general: A subsequent analysis reported that the roughly 120 validation repertoires were produced on the same platform that had also been used for the 500 to 700 first-cohort repertoires. Study results and caveats: As was reported, the classifier diagnosed cytomegalovirus status with high specificity and sensitivity. According to a subsequent analysis, TCR clusters from the first cohort were inclined to appear together in the 110 or so validation repertoires. Through in vitro validation, three CMV-associated chains were shown to be specific for CMV antigens.

The V gene end was trimmed by 7 bases and the J gene end by 3 bases; junction bases not matched to a gene: 10. Germline assignment: CDR1 SGHRS and CDR2 YFSETQ. This CDR3 spans 14 amino acids. The table came from immunoSEQ multiplex PCR; TCRdb's copy has only in-frame clones and leaves some out. The sample lists about 250,000 clones, roughly nine tenths seen once, with about 12% in the top ten. A remark on this clone: Its antigen is undetermined.

This receptor was identified in a man between 18 and 29 years old in good health and CMV-seropositive. The chain couples TRBV5-1 to TRBJ2-7; 7 nucleotides line up with TRBD1. Sequenced sample: PBMCs. The chain's CDR3 is CASSTGQNHYEQYF. CDR3 bases: TGCGCCAGCTCAACGGGACAGAACCACTACGAGCAGTACTTC.